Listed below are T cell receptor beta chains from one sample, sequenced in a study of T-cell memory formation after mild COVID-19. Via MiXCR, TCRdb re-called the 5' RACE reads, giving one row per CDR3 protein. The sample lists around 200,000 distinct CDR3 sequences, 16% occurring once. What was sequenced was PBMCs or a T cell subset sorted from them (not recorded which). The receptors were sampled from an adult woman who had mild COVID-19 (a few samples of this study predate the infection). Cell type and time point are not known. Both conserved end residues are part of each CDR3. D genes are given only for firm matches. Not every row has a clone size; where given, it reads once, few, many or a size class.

TGCAGCGTTGCGCGGGACACCAATTCACCCCTCCACTTT	CSVARDTNSPLHF	few	TRBV29-1	TRBJ1-6	.
TGTGCCAGCAGCTTAGGATGGCGGGGACAAGAGACCCAGTACTTC	CASSLGWRGQETQYF	few	TRBV7-2	TRBJ2-5	.
TGTGCCAGCAGCTTAGGTGGAAGAGGACTAGCCGAGACCCAGTACTTC	CASSLGGRGLAETQYF	few	TRBV7-6	TRBJ2-5	TRBD2
TGCGACAGCAGCAGGACAGGGGGCGAATACAATGAGCAGTTCTTC	CDSSRTGGEYNEQFF	.	TRBV5-1	TRBJ2-1	TRBD1
TGTGCCAGCAGTTCGTCTAGAACCAAAGAGACCCAGTACTTC	CASSSSRTKETQYF	few	TRBV12-3/TRBV12-4	TRBJ2-5	.
TGTGCCACCGGACAGGGGGCGCGAAATGAGCAGTTCTTC	CATGQGARNEQFF	few	TRBV24-1	TRBJ2-1	TRBD1
TGTGCCAGCAGCCCAGGAAAGGGGACAGGGAGAGGAGATACGCAGTATTTT	CASSPGKGTGRGDTQYF	few	TRBV7-9	TRBJ2-3	TRBD1
TGTGCCAGCAGCCCTAAAGTAGATACCGGGGAGCTGTTTTTT	CASSPKVDTGELFF	.	TRBV11-2	TRBJ2-2	.
TGCGCCAGCAGCCAAGGCAGTCACAATGAGCAGTTCTTC	CASSQGSHNEQFF	.	TRBV4-3	TRBJ2-1	.
TGTGCCAGCTCACCAGAGTTTAATCAGCCCCAGCATTTT	CASSPEFNQPQHF	few	TRBV18	TRBJ1-5	.
TGTGCCAGCAGCTCCGGGGTTTTAGGAGTTAATGAGCAGTTCTTC	CASSSGVLGVNEQFF	few	TRBV11-3	TRBJ2-1	.
TGTGCCAGCAGGAGGACAGAATCCTACAATGAGCAGTTCTTC	CASRRTESYNEQFF	few	TRBV5-5	TRBJ2-1	.
TGTGCCAGCAGTCGTCGGATGTACGAGCAGTACTTC	CASSRRMYEQYF	.	TRBV28	TRBJ2-7	.
TGTGCCATCAGCGTCGCAGTGAACACTGAAGCTTTCTTT	CAISVAVNTEAFF	.	TRBV10-3	TRBJ1-1	.
TGCGCCAGCAGCCAAGTATCTAGCCTCGCCGGGGAGCTGTTTTTT	CASSQVSSLAGELFF	many	TRBV4-1	TRBJ2-2	.
TGTGCCAGCAGCCTCGGGACAGGGGCCCCTTACGAGCAGTACTTC	CASSLGTGAPYEQYF	.	TRBV12-3/TRBV12-4	TRBJ2-7	TRBD1
TGTGCCAGCAGCTCGCGGCTTAGCAAGGGCGAGCAGTACTTC	CASSSRLSKGEQYF	.	TRBV7-9	TRBJ2-7	.
TGTGCCAGCAGACGAATCCGGGACGGGACTAACTATGGCTACACCTTC	CASRRIRDGTNYGYTF	few	TRBV27	TRBJ1-2	.
TGTGCCAGCAGCCAAGCCGGACAGGTAGGCTCCTACGAGCAGTACTTC	CASSQAGQVGSYEQYF	.	TRBV4-2	TRBJ2-7	TRBD1
TGTGCCAGCAGCCTCCCGGGACAGCGGGTTCAGTACTTC	CASSLPGQRVQYF	few	TRBV7-2	TRBJ2-4	.
TGTGCCAGCAGCGCGCGAAGGGACACTGAAGCTTTCTTT	CASSARRDTEAFF	few	TRBV2	TRBJ1-1	.
TGCGCCAGCAGCTTGGGGAGCGGGAAGGCGACAGATACGCAGTATTTT	CASSLGSGKATDTQYF	few	TRBV5-1	TRBJ2-3	TRBD2
TGTGCCAGCAGCCTACAGATAGGCGAGCAGTACTTC	CASSLQIGEQYF	few	TRBV5-4	TRBJ2-7	.
TGTGCCAGCAGCTGGGTACAGACGAACACCGGGGAGCTGTTTTTT	CASSWVQTNTGELFF	.	TRBV7-8	TRBJ2-2	.
TGTGCCAGCTCCGAATACAGCCAGACCCCCTCTGGGGCCAACGTCCTGACTTTC	CASSEYSQTPSGANVLTF	few	TRBV18	TRBJ2-6	.
TGTGCCAGCTCACCACGGGAAGACCCCACCAGGACGCAGTATTTT	CASSPREDPTRTQYF	.	TRBV18	TRBJ2-3	.
TGTGCCAGCAGCTTAGGGGCTAGCGGGGCAGATACGCAGTATTTT	CASSLGASGADTQYF	.	TRBV7-8	TRBJ2-3	TRBD2
TGTGCCATCAGTCCGGGACTAGCGGGGGGGAGAGGCGAGCAGTACTTC	CAISPGLAGGRGEQYF	.	TRBV10-3	TRBJ2-7	TRBD2
TGTGCCACCAGTGATACCGGGACAGGGGGCTATGAGCAGTTCTTC	CATSDTGTGGYEQFF	few	TRBV24-1	TRBJ2-1	TRBD1
TGTGCCAGCAGTGACCCGGGGTCTGGCTATGGCTACACCTTC	CASSDPGSGYGYTF	.	TRBV6-6	TRBJ1-2	.
TGTGCCAGCAGTTCCCCAATCGGACGGACCTCCTACGAGCAGTACTTC	CASSSPIGRTSYEQYF	few	TRBV27	TRBJ2-7	.
TGTGCCAGCGCTCGGGAGACCCAGTACTTC	CASARETQYF	few	TRBV7-6	TRBJ2-5	.
TGTGCCAGCAGTTACTCGGGGTTGGCCGCTACCGGTGGTTATGAGCAGTTCTTC	CASSYSGLAATGGYEQFF	.	TRBV6-5	TRBJ2-1	.
TGTGCCAGCTCATCGGACTCTTACTATGGCTACACCTTC	CASSSDSYYGYTF	few	TRBV18	TRBJ1-2	.
TGTGCCAGCAGAAGACAGGAGACAAACTATGGCTACACCTTC	CASRRQETNYGYTF	.	TRBV5-6	TRBJ1-2	.
TGCAGTGCTGCGACGGGACTCTCCACAGATACGCAGTATTTT	CSAATGLSTDTQYF	.	TRBV20-1	TRBJ2-3	.
TGTGCCAGCAGTGAAGCGACCGGGACAGCCTCCGAGCAGTACTTC	CASSEATGTASEQYF	.	TRBV6-1	TRBJ2-7	TRBD1
TGTGCCACCAGCAGAGCTGGGGGCTATGGCTACACCTTC	CATSRAGGYGYTF	.	TRBV15	TRBJ1-2	.
TGTGCCAGCAGCACCACCCGCCAGGGGGGGCGCACAGATACGCAGTATTTT	CASSTTRQGGRTDTQYF	few	TRBV25-1	TRBJ2-3	.
TGTGCCAGCAGTTTCACACACCCCCCCGAGCGGGAGGGGTTCAGAGCCGGGGAGCTGTTTTTT	CASSFTHPPEREGFRAGELFF	.	TRBV6-5	TRBJ2-2	TRBD2
TGTGCCAGCAGCTTGTACAGCCTGAATGAAAAACTGTTTTTT	CASSLYSLNEKLFF	.	TRBV5-6	TRBJ1-4	.
TGTGCCAGCAGCCCGGGACTCAGCTCCTACAATGAGCAGTTCTTC	CASSPGLSSYNEQFF	.	TRBV7-9	TRBJ2-1	.
TGCGCCAGCAGCTTGATGGGTCATAGTCGGCAAGAGACCCAGTACTTC	CASSLMGHSRQETQYF	few	TRBV5-1	TRBJ2-5	.
TGTGCCAGCAGTTACTTAGGGCAGAGTGGCACAGATACGCAGTATTTT	CASSYLGQSGTDTQYF	.	TRBV6-5	TRBJ2-3	.
TGTGCCAGCAGTCCCGGGGGGCCGAACACCGGGGAGCTGTTTTTT	CASSPGGPNTGELFF	.	TRBV25-1	TRBJ2-2	.
TGTGCCAGCAGCTTAAGCCAGGGTACCGTGGGAGAGACCCAGTACTTC	CASSLSQGTVGETQYF	few	TRBV7-3	TRBJ2-5	.